This passage covers 12 T cell receptor beta chains from one sample sequenced in a study of T cell clonality in common variable immunodeficiency. Findings and limits, study-wide: Reportedly, TCR beta sequences from common variable immunodeficiency showed fewer deletions and N-nucleotide insertions.

This table comes from immunoSEQ multiplex PCR, and its TCRdb copy is limited to in-frame clones, with some not included. The repertoire consists of about 17,000 clones, none detected only once. These TCRs are of unknown antigen specificity. Sequencing was carried out using peripheral blood mononuclear cells. Receptors originate from a human donor with common variable immunodeficiency.

This clone turned up a few times. Read data end 3 residues before the CDR3 end; the end is taken from the germline J gene. This chain joins TRBV7-9 and TRBJ2-5; 8 bases fit TRBD1. With 5 bases clipped from V and 3 bases from J, the junction kept 8 bases outside the gene matches. Germline CDR1 and CDR2: SEHNR and FQNEAQ (reference sequence). The CDR3 totals 15 residues. CDR3 DNA (partial): TGTGCCAGCAGCCCTGAAGACAGGGGAGAAGAGACC. Protein sequence: CASSPEDRGEET. The whole CDR3 protein reads CASSPEDRGEETQYF. The full variable domain, in which reference TRBV7-9 and TRBJ2-5 provide the parts outside the CDR3, is DTGVSQNPRHKITKRGQNVTFRCDPISEHNRLYWYRQTLGQGPEFLTYFQNEAQLEKSRLLSDRFSAERPKGSFSTLEIQRTEQGDSAMYLCASSPEDRGEETQYFGPGTRLLVL.

This clone was observed a handful of times. The read ends 3 residues shy of where the CDR3 ends; the end is completed using the germline J gene. This chain joins TRBV11-2 and TRBJ2-7; D is ambiguous. The germline V gene has CDR1 SGHAT and CDR2 FQNNGV. Between the trimmed V and J ends, which lost 0 bases and 3 bases, there was a span of 12 bases. The CDR3 sequence is 15 residues long. The covered CDR3 bases are TGTGCCAGCAGCTTAGATTTAATATTTTACTACGAG. It codes for CASSLDLIFYYE. The full-length CDR3 reads as CASSLDLIFYYEQYF.

Remarks on this clone: The junction does not match germline at one end; this may be a read error. The CDR3 here is CSSKAGRVYGYTF. The DNA read from the CDR3 is TGTTCCAGCAAAGCAGGGAGGGTCTATGGC. The chain uses TRBV7-9 and TRBJ1-2, with a tentative D call TRBD1 (5 bases). Read sequence stops 3 residues before the CDR3 end, and the germline J gene provides the missing end. Germline-derived CDR1 and CDR2 are SEHNR and FQNEAQ (reference sequence). The CDR3 has 13 residues.

This clone turned up a few times. Coverage ceases 3 residues before the CDR3 finishes, and the germline J gene fills in the end. The genes are TRBV18 and TRBJ2-7, with TRBD1 matching over 11 bases. J lost 3 bases, V lost 3 bases, and 1 base had no gene match. This CDR3 comprises 14 residues. The germline V gene encodes CDR1 KGHSH and CDR2 LQKENI. This CDR3 reads CASSPGTGGYEQYF. The covered CDR3 bases are TGTGCCAGCTCACCCGGGACAGGGGGCTACGAG.

This clone has ten or more counts. The read terminates 3 residues ahead of where the CDR3 ends, so the germline J gene completes it. The J gene is TRBJ1-4, the V gene TRBV5-4; unclear D gene. CDR1 is SGHNT, CDR2 YYREEE, per germline (reference sequence). Trimming removed 1 base from V and 0 bases from J, with 7 bases in between. The CDR3 extends over 15 amino acids. The CDR3 bases that were read are TGTGCCAGCAGCTTGTCCCAGGCAACTAATGAAAAA. Its translation: CASSLSQATNEK. The CDR3 reads in full as CASSLSQATNEKLFF.

This clone showed up just a few times. Sequencing ends 3 residues short of the CDR3 end; the germline J gene provides the rest. J is TRBJ1-6 and V is TRBV2, with 8 bases matching TRBD1. Germline-derived CDR1 and CDR2 are SNHLY and FYNNEI. There are 12 residues in the CDR3. The CDR3 DNA, read in part, is TGTGCCAGCAGAGAACAGGGGGTGGCC. Translating it yields CASREQGVA. The complete CDR3 sequence is CASREQGVALHF.

This clone was seen a handful of times. The read comes to an end 3 residues before the CDR3 does, leaving the germline J gene to fill in the end. This chain connects TRBV6-2 or TRBV6-3 to TRBJ2-1; a possible D gene is TRBD2 (5 bases). V dropped 6 bases and J dropped 5 bases, with 11 bases sitting between them. The CDR3 covers 13 residues. CDR1 is MNHEY, CDR2 SVGEGT, per germline. The part of the CDR3 DNA that was read is TGTGCCAGCAGACTCAACGGGGACAATGAG. Translating it yields CASRLNGDNE. The whole CDR3 sequence is CASRLNGDNEQFF.

In this sample, this clone turned up a few times. The read ends 3 residues early relative to the CDR3; the germline J gene fills the gap. The chain has TRBV20-1 and TRBJ2-3; weak D call: TRBD2 (6 bases). The CDR3 is made up of 12 amino acids. V was pared by 3 bases and J by 5 bases, with 9 bases between. Germline CDR1 and CDR2: DFQATT and SNEGSKA (reference sequence). The DNA read from the CDR3 is TGCAGTGCTAGTGCCGGGGGAGATACG. Translated: CSASAGGDT. The whole CDR3 protein is CSASAGGDTQYF.

The sequenced CDR3 bases are TGCAGTGCTAGACTACAGGCATCTCAAGAGACC. Translated: CSARLQASQET. The complete CDR3 sequence is CSARLQASQETQYF. The rearrangement uses TRBV20-1 and TRBJ2-5; possibly TRBD1 for D (5 bases). The CDR3 is cut off 3 residues early in the read; its end comes from the germline J gene. V shed 2 bases and J shed 2 bases, with 12 bases lying between them. Germline-derived CDR1 and CDR2 are DFQATT and SNEGSKA (reference sequence). The CDR3 has 14 amino acids.

This clone was picked up a small number of times. The CDR3 end falls 3 residues outside the read, so it is completed with the germline J gene. This chain connects TRBV6-2 or TRBV6-3 to TRBJ1-5; TRBD1 matches 7 bases. Looked up from germline, CDR1 is MNHEY and CDR2 is SVGEGT. Germline trimming cut 6 bases from V and 3 bases from J; bases unmatched to any gene: 5. The CDR3 has 14 amino acids. This CDR3 reads CASSRTGNNQPQHF. The part of the CDR3 DNA that was read is TGTGCCAGCAGCCGGACAGGAAACAATCAGCCC.

At least ten counts were recorded for this clone. The read is 3 residues too short to cover the CDR3 end, so that end is filled in from the germline J gene. This chain joins TRBV10-3 and TRBJ1-5; weak D call: TRBD1 (6 bases). The CDR3 loop spans 12 amino acids. Trimming stripped 8 bases from V and 7 bases from J, with 12 bases between. Germline V lookup: CDR1 ENHRY, CDR2 SYGVKD. Partial CDR3 DNA: TGTGCCATCGGGGGGGCGGGGCAGCCC. Protein sequence: CAIGGAGQP. The whole CDR3 region reads CAIGGAGQPQHF.

This clone was seen at least ten times. The sequenced fragment ends 3 residues before the CDR3 boundary, so the rest is inferred from the germline J gene. The V call is TRBV5-1, the J call TRBJ2-1; weak D call: TRBD2 (6 bases). This CDR3 spans 15 amino acids. Trimming removed 3 bases at V and 4 bases at J, with 14 bases between. CDR1 SGHRS and CDR2 YFSETQ come from the germline V gene. CDR3 residues: CASSSMGGVYNEQFF. The sequenced part of the CDR3 DNA is TGCGCCAGCAGCTCGATGGGCGGGGTATACAATGAG.